This TCR beta chain came from a study of Graves' ophthalmopathy and Graves' hyperthyroidism. Study-wide findings and caveats: Detection in blood was also observed for most expanded thyroid clonotypes above 0.001 frequency.

Each hyperthyroidism patient was newly diagnosed, with under 2 months' duration, and aged 18 to 65. Patients were excluded if they had other autoimmune diseases or uncontrolled infections, and likewise if pregnancy or lactation applied. Each diagnosis was determined on the basis of clinical symptoms, serum thyroxine, TRAb, thyroid ultrasound and orbital computed tomography. The TCR beta CDR3 regions underwent amplification from RNA transcripts. HTBI primers primed a first-round RT-PCR, and a second-round multiplex PCR followed. TCRdb re-derived calls from the multiplex PCR reads in MiXCR, one entry per CDR3 protein. Of over a million distinct CDR3 sequences in the sample, around a third are singletons; the top ten hold approximately 12%. In the case of this clonotype: Its antigen remains unidentified.

The CDR3 runs 17 residues. Trimming cost V 5 bases and J 1 base; bases outside gene matches: 13. The V gene's germline CDR1 is MNHEY and CDR2 SVGEGT. The rearrangement joins TRBV6-2 or TRBV6-3 to TRBJ1-2, with TRBD1 matching over 7 bases. The source material was peripheral blood or thyroid tissue (not recorded which). This clonotype was sampled from an adult man with Graves' hyperthyroidism. The chain's CDR3 is CASSGGDSGSSNYGYTF. CDR3 in DNA: TGTGCCAGCAGTGGGGGGGACAGTGGTAGCAGTAACTATGGCTACACCTTC.